These T cell receptor beta chains were read from a single sample in a study of cytomegalovirus exposure and HLA in healthy donors. Assay used: immunoSEQ multiplex PCR; TCRdb lists only in-frame clones, some missing. The sample contains some 91,000 clones, roughly three quarters of which appear only once. Sequencing used PBMCs. These receptors all stem from a woman in her fifties or sixties in good health and CMV-seronegative. CDR3s include the opening cysteine and the closing phenylalanine or tryptophan. The size entry is marked missing in some rows and otherwise reads once, few, many or a size class.

V: TRBV5-4; length: 13; J: TRBJ2-7; size: -; CDR3: CASSFPAGDEQYF
V: TRBV29-1; length: 12; J: TRBJ2-7; size: -; CDR3: CSVGQADYEQYF
V: TRBV4-3; length: 15; J: TRBJ1-6; size: -; CDR3: CASSQEKGGVSPLHF
V: TRBV29-1; length: 15; J: TRBJ2-3; size: few; CDR3: CSVRGTGGLSDTQYF
V: TRBV7-2; length: 12; J: TRBJ2-5; size: once; CDR3: CAIRQVQETQYF
V: TRBV19; length: 11; J: TRBJ2-1; size: -; CDR3: CASRGVSEQFF
V: TRBV7-2; length: 15; J: TRBJ1-2; size: -; CDR3: CASSITTGVNYGYTF
V: TRBV6-5; length: 13; J: TRBJ1-2; size: -; CDR3: CASRGPPNYGYTF
V: TRBV4-3; length: 14; J: TRBJ2-7; size: -; CDR3: CASSQNRGPYEQYF
V: TRBV15; length: 16; J: TRBJ1-1; size: -; CDR3: CATSRDWDSYNTEAFF
V: TRBV12-5; length: 17; J: TRBJ1-5; size: -; CDR3: CASGLVLGAYSNQPQHF
V: TRBV28; length: 12; J: TRBJ2-7; size: -; CDR3: CASSNRVREQYF
V: TRBV9; length: 15; J: TRBJ2-2; size: -; CDR3: CASSAWEGSTGELFF
V: TRBV19; length: 15; J: TRBJ2-7; size: once; CDR3: CAKGQEGIQTYEQYF
V: TRBV6-6; length: 16; J: TRBJ1-4; size: -; CDR3: CASSLLFYDSNEKLFF
V: TRBV7-2; length: 15; J: TRBJ2-2; size: -; CDR3: CASSPSIGTVGELFF
V: TRBV6-1; length: 15; J: TRBJ2-1; size: -; CDR3: CASFYRDLVSDEQFF
V: TRBV6-4; length: 16; J: TRBJ1-3; size: -; CDR3: CASRPTGGFGGNTIYF
V: TRBV7-2; length: 15; J: TRBJ2-2; size: once; CDR3: CASRADRRNTGELFF
V: TRBV6-5; length: 15; J: TRBJ1-1; size: few; CDR3: CASSYRRGTNTEAFF
V: TRBV7-6; length: 17; J: TRBJ2-1; size: -; CDR3: CASSFDGGLAGGNEQFF
V: TRBV28; length: 19; J: TRBJ2-3; size: -; CDR3: CASISLGTSGRGRGDTQYF
V: TRBV19; length: 15; J: TRBJ1-4; size: -; CDR3: CASSIGGSVNEKLFF
V: TRBV15; length: 14; J: TRBJ1-1; size: -; CDR3: CATSRNDRGPEAFF
V: TRBV4-1; length: 13; J: TRBJ1-4; size: once; CDR3: CASSQDRRGLRFF
V: TRBV6-6; length: 14; J: TRBJ1-2; size: -; CDR3: CASSYYTGGHGYTF
V: TRBV5-1; length: 14; J: TRBJ1-4; size: -; CDR3: CASSFSDPGEKLFF
V: TRBV6-5; length: 14; J: TRBJ2-7; size: -; CDR3: CASSSGQGPYEQYF
V: TRBV6-1; length: 16; J: TRBJ2-4; size: -; CDR3: CASSEWAGVAKNIQYF
V: TRBV5-4; length: 15; J: TRBJ2-3; size: -; CDR3: CASSLEQGSTDTQYF
V: TRBV13; length: 14; J: TRBJ2-5; size: -; CDR3: CASSPRGEGETQYF
V: TRBV5-4; length: 13; J: TRBJ2-7; size: -; CDR3: CASSLARSNEQYF
V: TRBV12-5; length: 16; J: TRBJ2-7; size: -; CDR3: CASGLVPPGERYEQYF
V: TRBV27; length: 15; J: TRBJ2-7; size: -; CDR3: CASSTTNSQVYEQYF
V: TRBV11-1; length: 16; J: TRBJ2-2; size: -; CDR3: CASTPLGTGSTGELFF
V: TRBV29-1; length: 14; J: TRBJ2-7; size: -; CDR3: CSVEKYRGGYEQYF